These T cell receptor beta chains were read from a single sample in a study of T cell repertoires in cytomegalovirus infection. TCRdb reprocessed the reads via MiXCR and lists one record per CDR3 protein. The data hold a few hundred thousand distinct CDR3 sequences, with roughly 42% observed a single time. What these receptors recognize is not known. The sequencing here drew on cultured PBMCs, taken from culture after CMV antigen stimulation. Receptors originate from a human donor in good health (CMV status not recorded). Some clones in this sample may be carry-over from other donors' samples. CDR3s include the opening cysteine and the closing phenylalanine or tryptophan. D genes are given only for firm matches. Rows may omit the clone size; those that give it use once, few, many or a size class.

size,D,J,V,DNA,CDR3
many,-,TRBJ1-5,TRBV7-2,TGTGCCAGCAGCGTTACAAGCAATCAGCCCCAGCATTTT,CASSVTSNQPQHF
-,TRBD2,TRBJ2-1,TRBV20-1,TGCAGTGCACGAGCGGGACACAATGAGCAGTTCTTC,CSARAGHNEQFF
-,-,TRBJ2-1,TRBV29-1,TGCGGCGTTGAGGTAGGGGCCCTTGACAATGAGCAGTTCTTC,CGVEVGALDNEQFF
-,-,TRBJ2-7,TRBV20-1,TGCAGTGCCGGTCGGGATCAGTACGAGCAGTACTTC,CSAGRDQYEQYF
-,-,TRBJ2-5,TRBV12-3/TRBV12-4,TGTGCTACGCTGGTGGCCCTCCAAGAGACCCAGTACTTC,CATLVALQETQYF
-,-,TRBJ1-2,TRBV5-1,TGCGCCAGCAGCAAGGATGGTGAACTCTATGGCTACACCTTC,CASSKDGELYGYTF
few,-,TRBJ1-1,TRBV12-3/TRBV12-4,TGTGCCAGCAGTTGGGGAGGGCTTGGGAACACTGAAGCTTTCTTT,CASSWGGLGNTEAFF
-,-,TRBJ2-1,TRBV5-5,TGTGCCAGCAGCTTGGAGGGGCTCGGTGAGCAGTTCTTC,CASSLEGLGEQFF
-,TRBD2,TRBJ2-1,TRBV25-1,TGTGCCAGCAGTGATGGTGCTAGCGGGTTTGGCAATGAGCAGTTCTTC,CASSDGASGFGNEQFF
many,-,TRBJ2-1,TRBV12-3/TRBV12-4,TGTGCCAGCAGTCACTTGGATGAGCAGTTCTTC,CASSHLDEQFF
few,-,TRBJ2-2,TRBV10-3,TGTGCCATCAGTGAGTGGCAGGGGCAGACCGGGGAGCTGTTTTTT,CAISEWQGQTGELFF
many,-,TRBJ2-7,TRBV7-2,TGTGCCAGCAGCCAAGGAGGAGACTCCTACGAGCAGTACTTC,CASSQGGDSYEQYF
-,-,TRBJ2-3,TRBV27,TGTGCCAGCAGTTTCGTTACTCTAGATACGCAGTATTTT,CASSFVTLDTQYF
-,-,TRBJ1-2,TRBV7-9,TGTGCCAGCAGCTCCAGGGACTATGGCTACACCTTC,CASSSRDYGYTF
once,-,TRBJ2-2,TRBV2,TGTGCCAGCAGGGGACAAAGCACCGGGGAGCTGTTTTTT,CASRGQSTGELFF
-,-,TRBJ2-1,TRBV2,TGTGCCAGCAGAATGGAGGTGGACAATGAGCAGTTCTTC,CASRMEVDNEQFF
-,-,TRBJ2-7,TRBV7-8,TGTGCCAGCAGCCCCCGCCGGGACACGTACGAGCAGTACTTC,CASSPRRDTYEQYF
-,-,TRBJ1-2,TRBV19,TGTGCCAGTAGTATCCCGACCGGGACCGTCGGCTATGGCTACACCTTC,CASSIPTGTVGYGYTF
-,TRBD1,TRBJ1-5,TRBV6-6,TGTGCCAGCAGGCATACAGGGGGCAATCAGCCCCAGCATTTT,CASRHTGGNQPQHF
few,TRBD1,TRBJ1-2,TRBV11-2,TGTGCCAGCAGCACGGACAGGGTGGGGTTCGGGGGCTACACCTTC,CASSTDRVGFGGYTF
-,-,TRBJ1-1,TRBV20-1,TGCAGTGCCATGGGGGGCTTTACTGAAGCTTTCTTT,CSAMGGFTEAFF
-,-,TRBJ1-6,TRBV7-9,TGTGCCAGCAGCTTACGGGACACGATCGTTTCACCCCTCCACTTT,CASSLRDTIVSPLHF
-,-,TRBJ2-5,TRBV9,TGTGCCAGCAGCGCCGTTTGGGGCGGGGGCCTCCAAGAGACCCAGTACTTC,CASSAVWGGGLQETQYF
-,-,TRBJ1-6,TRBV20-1,TGCAGTGCTAGGGTACCGGGGGGGCTACCTCTAAACTATAATTCACCCCTCCACTTT,CSARVPGGLPLNYNSPLHF
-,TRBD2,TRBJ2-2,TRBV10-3,TGTGCCACCCACGCGGGGGGTCTTTCCGGGGAGCTGTTTTTT,CATHAGGLSGELFF
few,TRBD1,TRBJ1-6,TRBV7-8,TGTGCCAGCAGCTTGGGACAGGTCGGGTCACCCCTCCACTTT,CASSLGQVGSPLHF
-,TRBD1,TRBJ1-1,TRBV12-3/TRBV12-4,TGTGCCAGCAGCCCGACAGGGAGGTTTGAAGCTTTCTTT,CASSPTGRFEAFF
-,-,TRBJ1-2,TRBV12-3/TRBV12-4,TGTGCCAGCAGACCTGGGAGTTACGGCTACACCTTC,CASRPGSYGYTF
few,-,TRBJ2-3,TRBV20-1,TGCAGTGCTAGAGATCGACCTGGCGGTATCACAGATACGCAGTATTTT,CSARDRPGGITDTQYF
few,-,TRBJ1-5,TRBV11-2,TGTGCCAGCAGCTTAGCCAAATCTGCCGGCAATCAGCCCCAGCATTTT,CASSLAKSAGNQPQHF
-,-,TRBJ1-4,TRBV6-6,TGTGCCAGCAGTTACTCGCCCGGGGTTGGGAAACTGTTTTTT,CASSYSPGVGKLFF
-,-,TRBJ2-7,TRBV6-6,TGTGCCAACAGTGACCCCGGGACATCCTACGAGCAGTACTTC,CANSDPGTSYEQYF
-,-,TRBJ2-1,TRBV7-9,TGTGCCAGCAGCATAGGGACAACGAATGAGCAGTTCTTC,CASSIGTTNEQFF
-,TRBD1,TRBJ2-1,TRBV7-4,TGTGCCAGCAGCACTAGCCAGGGGGCCGGTGAGCAGTTCTTC,CASSTSQGAGEQFF
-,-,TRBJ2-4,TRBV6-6,TGTGCCAGTAAGAAAGCCGCCAAAAACATTCAGTACTTC,CASKKAAKNIQYF
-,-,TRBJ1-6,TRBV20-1,TGCAGTGCTAGGCCCAAGGGAACAGGGTCGGGCCAATGGACGTCACCCCTCCACTTT,CSARPKGTGSGQWTSPLHF
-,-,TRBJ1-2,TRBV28,TGTGCCAGCAGTTTAGGCGGGGCGCAGTCGGACTATGGCTACACCTTC,CASSLGGAQSDYGYTF